This T cell receptor beta chain was recovered during a study of blood T cells in healthy people across ages. Study results and caveats: The long-lived group displayed more naive CD4+ cells, plus higher diversity, than the aged donors did.

In this sample, this clonotype turned up a few times. Its antigen is not identified. V gave up 6 bases and J gave up 4 bases; unmatched junction bases: 7. The CDR3 covers 13 residues. The germline V gene encodes CDR1 DFQATT and CDR2 SNEGSKA (reference sequence). The second PCR ran roughly 6 to 12 cycles with a sample-barcoded 5' primer and J-beta primers. MiXCR was run by TCRdb on the 5' RACE reads, yielding one entry per CDR3 protein. The repertoire holds roughly 1.9 million distinct CDR3 sequences, about two fifths seen once, with more than 20% in the top ten. V gene TRBV20-1 combines with J gene TRBJ2-5; 8 nucleotides match TRBD2. This TCR came from a human donor in good health. Sequencing input: blood. The CDR3 loop is CSADLGLAETQYF. The CDR3 bases are TGCAGTGCAGATCTCGGACTAGCAGAGACCCAGTACTTC.